This is a list of T cell receptor beta chains from one sample in a study of graft-versus-host responses after intestinal transplantation. The repertoire was sequenced with immunoSEQ multiplex PCR; TCRdb's copy has only in-frame clones and lacks some. The repertoire consists of more than 20,000 clones, with roughly 89% occurring once and the leading ten covering 5% to 6.5%. Sequenced here: PBMCs, sampled roughly ten weeks after intestinal transplantation. These receptors were collected from a human patient who received an intestinal transplant, so some T cells may come from the graft donor. Both conserved end residues are part of each CDR3.

j_gene	v_gene	CDR3aa
TRBJ1-5	TRBV6-1	CASRDPPQPQHF
TRBJ2-1	TRBV11-2	CASSPQPGWSRDNNEQFF
TRBJ1-2	TRBV5-8	CASSFGEERGYTF
TRBJ2-3	TRBV4-1	CASSQSEGGPDTQYF
TRBJ1-1	TRBV29-1	CSVRANTEAFF
NA	TRBV7-9	CASSLVAGFQDEQYF
TRBJ2-1	TRBV27	CASSLGASGRNEQFF
TRBJ2-1	TRBV7-8	CASSYDLTYNEQFF
TRBJ2-7	TRBV2	CASSERAYEQYF
TRBJ1-4	TRBV19	CASSSGTNNEKLFF
TRBJ1-4	TRBV12-1	CASSPHKPRATNEKLFF
TRBJ2-7	TRBV27	CASQTGFEQYF
TRBJ1-1	TRBV28	CASTGTVDTEAFF
TRBJ2-7	TRBV19	CASTPGTDHEQYF
TRBJ2-3	TRBV4-3	CASSQEMIALDTQYF
TRBJ2-2	TRBV11-2	CASSINRGTGELFF
TRBJ1-2	TRBV10-2	CASSSSTGWDYGYTF
TRBJ1-4	TRBV19	CASSILINEKLFF
TRBJ2-1	TRBV11-3	CASRKAGGPLNEQFF
TRBJ2-7	TRBV5-8	CASSSPYEQYF
TRBJ1-1	TRBV13	CASSPESRNTEAFF
TRBJ2-3	TRBV7-8	CASSLERIQGALPYF
TRBJ2-6	TRBV4-1	CASSQGTGPSGANVLTF
TRBJ1-1	TRBV29-1	CSVGGGGTEAFF
TRBJ2-4	TRBV10-3	CAISPDINSKNIQYF
TRBJ2-7	TRBV30	CAWSRDTTYEQYF
TRBJ1-2	TRBV11-3	CASSFGTGVGNGYTF